This TCR beta chain was profiled in a study of shared T cell receptors in the human thymus. Assay: immunoSEQ multiplex PCR; the TCRdb copy retains only in-frame clones and omits some. The repertoire holds 700,000 to 750,000 clones, with around 85% as singletons. This CDR3 region has 15 residues. Trimming pared 6 bases from V and 0 bases from J, leaving 14 bases between. Germline assignment: CDR1 MNHEY and CDR2 SVGAGI. The same sample was also used in a study of human thymus T cells. From that second work: Donation came from healthy Finnish infants having corrective surgery for congenital heart defects. In corrective heart surgery, resections were taken, and these provided the thymus tissue. V and J genes seemed to be used with bias in thymic and blood repertoires. Related studies noted strongly shared thymic repertoires across unrelated people.

This chain joins TRBV6-5 and TRBJ1-2; weak D call: TRBD1 (6 bases). The sample taken for sequencing was thymocytes. The clonotype was recovered from a girl less than two years old with a congenital heart defect. CDR3 sequence: CASSEMDRANYGYTF. CDR3 in DNA: TGTGCCAGCAGCGAAATGGACAGAGCTAACTATGGCTACACCTTC.